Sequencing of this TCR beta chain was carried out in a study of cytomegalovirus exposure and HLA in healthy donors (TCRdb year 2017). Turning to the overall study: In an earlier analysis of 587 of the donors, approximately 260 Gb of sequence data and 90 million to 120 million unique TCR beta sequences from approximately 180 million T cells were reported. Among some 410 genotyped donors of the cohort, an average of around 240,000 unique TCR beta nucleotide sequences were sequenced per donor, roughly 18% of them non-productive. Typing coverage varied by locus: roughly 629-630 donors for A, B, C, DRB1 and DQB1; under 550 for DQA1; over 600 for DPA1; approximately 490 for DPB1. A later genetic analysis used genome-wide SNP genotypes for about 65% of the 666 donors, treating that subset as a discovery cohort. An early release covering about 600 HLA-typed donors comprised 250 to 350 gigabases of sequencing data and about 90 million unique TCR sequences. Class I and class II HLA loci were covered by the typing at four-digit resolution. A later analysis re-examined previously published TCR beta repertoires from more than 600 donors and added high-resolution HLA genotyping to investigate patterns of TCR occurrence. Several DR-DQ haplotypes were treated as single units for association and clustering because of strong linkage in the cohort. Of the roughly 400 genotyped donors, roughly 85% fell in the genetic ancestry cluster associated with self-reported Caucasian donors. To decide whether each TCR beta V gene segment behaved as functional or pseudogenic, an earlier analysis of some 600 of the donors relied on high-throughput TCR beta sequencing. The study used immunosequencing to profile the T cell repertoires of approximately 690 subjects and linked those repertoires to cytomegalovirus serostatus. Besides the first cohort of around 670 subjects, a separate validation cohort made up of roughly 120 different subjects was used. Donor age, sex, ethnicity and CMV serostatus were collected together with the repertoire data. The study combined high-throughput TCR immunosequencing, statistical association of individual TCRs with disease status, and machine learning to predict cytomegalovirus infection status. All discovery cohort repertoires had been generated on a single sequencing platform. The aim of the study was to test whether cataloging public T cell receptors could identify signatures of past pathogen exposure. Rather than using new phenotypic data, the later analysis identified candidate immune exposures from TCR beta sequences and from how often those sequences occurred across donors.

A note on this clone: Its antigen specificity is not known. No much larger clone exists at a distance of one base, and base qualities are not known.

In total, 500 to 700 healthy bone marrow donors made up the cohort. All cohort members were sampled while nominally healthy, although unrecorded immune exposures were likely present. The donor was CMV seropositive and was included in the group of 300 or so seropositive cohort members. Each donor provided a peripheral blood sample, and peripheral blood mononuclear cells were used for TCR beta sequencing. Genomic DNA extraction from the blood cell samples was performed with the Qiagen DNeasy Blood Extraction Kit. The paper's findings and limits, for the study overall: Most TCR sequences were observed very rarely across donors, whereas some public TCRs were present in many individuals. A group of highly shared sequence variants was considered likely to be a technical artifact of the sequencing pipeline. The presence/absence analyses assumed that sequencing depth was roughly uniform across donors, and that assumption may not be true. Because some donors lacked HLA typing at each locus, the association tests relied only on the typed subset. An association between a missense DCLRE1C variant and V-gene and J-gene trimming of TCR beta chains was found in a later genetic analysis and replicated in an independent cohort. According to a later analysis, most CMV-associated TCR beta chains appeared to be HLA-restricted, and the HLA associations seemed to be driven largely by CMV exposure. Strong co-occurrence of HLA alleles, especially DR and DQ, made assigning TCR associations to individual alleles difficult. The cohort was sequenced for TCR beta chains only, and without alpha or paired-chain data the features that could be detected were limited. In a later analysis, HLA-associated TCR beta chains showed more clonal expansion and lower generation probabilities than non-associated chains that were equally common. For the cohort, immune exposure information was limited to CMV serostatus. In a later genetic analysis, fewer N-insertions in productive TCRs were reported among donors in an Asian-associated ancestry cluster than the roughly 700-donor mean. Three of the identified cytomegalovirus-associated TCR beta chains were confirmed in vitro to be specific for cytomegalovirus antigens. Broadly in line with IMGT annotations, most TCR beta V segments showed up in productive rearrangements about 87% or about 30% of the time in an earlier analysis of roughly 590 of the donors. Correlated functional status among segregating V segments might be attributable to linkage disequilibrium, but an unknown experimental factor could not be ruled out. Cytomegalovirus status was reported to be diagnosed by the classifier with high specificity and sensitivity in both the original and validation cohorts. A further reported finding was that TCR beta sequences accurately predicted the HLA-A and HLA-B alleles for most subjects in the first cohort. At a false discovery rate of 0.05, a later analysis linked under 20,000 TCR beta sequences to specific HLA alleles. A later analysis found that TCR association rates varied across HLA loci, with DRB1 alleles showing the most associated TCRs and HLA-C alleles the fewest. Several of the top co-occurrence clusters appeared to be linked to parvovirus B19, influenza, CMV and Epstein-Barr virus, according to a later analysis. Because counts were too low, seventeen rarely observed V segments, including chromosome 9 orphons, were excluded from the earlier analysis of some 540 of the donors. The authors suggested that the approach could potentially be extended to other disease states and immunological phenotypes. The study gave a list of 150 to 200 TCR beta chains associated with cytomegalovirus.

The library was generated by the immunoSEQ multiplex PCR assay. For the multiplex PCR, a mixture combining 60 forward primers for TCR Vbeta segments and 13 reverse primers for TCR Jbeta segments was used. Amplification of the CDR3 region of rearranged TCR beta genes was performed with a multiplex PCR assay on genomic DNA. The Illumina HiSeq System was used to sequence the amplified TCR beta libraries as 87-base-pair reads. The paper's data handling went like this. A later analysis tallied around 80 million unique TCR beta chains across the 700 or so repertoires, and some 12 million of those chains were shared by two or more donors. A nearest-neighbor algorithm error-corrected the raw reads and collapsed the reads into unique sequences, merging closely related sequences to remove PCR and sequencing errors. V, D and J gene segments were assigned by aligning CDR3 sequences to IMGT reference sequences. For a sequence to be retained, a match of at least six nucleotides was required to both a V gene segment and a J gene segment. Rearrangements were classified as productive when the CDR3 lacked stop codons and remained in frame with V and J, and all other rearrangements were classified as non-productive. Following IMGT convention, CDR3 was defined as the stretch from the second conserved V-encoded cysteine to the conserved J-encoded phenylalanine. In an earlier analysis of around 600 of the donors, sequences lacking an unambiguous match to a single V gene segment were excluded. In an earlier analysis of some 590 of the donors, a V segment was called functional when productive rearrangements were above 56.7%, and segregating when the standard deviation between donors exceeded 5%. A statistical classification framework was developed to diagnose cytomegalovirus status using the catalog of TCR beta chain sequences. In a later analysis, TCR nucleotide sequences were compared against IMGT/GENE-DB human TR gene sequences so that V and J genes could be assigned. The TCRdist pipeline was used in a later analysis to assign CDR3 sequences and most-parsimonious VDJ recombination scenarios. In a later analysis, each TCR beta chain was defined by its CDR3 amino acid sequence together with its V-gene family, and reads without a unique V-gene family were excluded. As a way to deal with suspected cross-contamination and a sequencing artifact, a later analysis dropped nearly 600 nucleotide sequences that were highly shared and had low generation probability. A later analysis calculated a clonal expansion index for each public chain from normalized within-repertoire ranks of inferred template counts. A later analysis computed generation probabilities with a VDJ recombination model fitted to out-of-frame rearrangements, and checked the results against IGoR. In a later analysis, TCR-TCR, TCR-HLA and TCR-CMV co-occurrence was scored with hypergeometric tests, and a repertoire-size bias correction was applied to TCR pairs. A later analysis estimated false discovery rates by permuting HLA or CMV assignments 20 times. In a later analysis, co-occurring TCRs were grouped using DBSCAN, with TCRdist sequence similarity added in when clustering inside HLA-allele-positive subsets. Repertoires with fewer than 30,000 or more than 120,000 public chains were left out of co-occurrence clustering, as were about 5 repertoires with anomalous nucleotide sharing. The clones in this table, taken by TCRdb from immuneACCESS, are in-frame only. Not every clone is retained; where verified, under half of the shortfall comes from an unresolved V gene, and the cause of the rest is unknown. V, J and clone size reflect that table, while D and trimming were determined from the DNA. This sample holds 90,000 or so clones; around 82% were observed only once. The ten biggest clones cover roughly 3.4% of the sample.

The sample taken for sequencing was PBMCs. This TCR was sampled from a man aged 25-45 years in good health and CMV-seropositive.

For the CDR3, the sequence is CAWSRAGMTGELFF. The DNA is TGTGCCTGGAGTAGGGCAGGGATGACCGGGGAGCTGTTTTTT. This receptor chain uses TRBV30 and TRBJ2-2; the D gene is perhaps TRBD1, on 5 matching bases. The germline V gene (reference sequence) specifies GTSNPN as CDR1 and SVGIG as CDR2. From cysteine to phenylalanine, the CDR3 is 14 amino acids long. The CDR3 DNA has 42 bases and is translated from base 1. Relative to germline, V is 2 bases shorter and J is 5 bases shorter, with 12 bases between their ends.